The rows below give T cell receptor beta chains drawn from one sample of a study of metastatic and nonmetastatic thyroid tumors. TCRdb re-called the PCR reads through MiXCR. The table lists over 15,000 clones, about 28% of them singletons. The sample consisted of tumor tissue. The source of these receptors is a female donor with papillary thyroid cancer or a benign thyroid nodule (not recorded which). Some clones in this sample may be carry-over from other donors' samples. Both conserved end residues are part of each CDR3. Each record gives: D gene, J gene, clone size, CDR3 length, V gene, CDR3 DNA, CDR3 protein. A D gene is named only where the DNA matches it firmly. Expanded clones get a size class; other rows say once, few or many, or leave the size out.

D: TRBD2; J: TRBJ2-6; size: -; length: 16; V: TRBV4-2; DNA: TGTGCCAGCAGCCCGACTAGCAGCTCTGGGGCCAACGTCCTGACTTTC; CDR3: CASSPTSSSGANVLTF
D: -; J: TRBJ2-5; size: -; length: 12; V: TRBV20-1; DNA: TGCAGTTGCGAACCGGACGGAGAGACCCATTACTTC; CDR3: CSCEPDGETHYF
D: TRBD2; J: TRBJ2-7; size: -; length: 14; V: TRBV18; DNA: TGTGCCAGCTCACCAGACGGGGAGGGTCACGAGCAGTACTTC; CDR3: CASSPDGEGHEQYF
D: TRBD1; J: TRBJ2-1; size: -; length: 18; V: TRBV18; DNA: TGTGCCAGCTCACCTTTGGACCGGGACAGGACTTCTTTCTATGAGCAGTTCTTC; CDR3: CASSPLDRDRTSFYEQFF
D: TRBD2; J: TRBJ2-2; size: medium-sized; length: 16; V: TRBV11-1; DNA: TGTGCCAGCAGCCCAACTAGCGGGAGTCGAGGCGGGGAGCTGTTTTTT; CDR3: CASSPTSGSRGGELFF
D: TRBD2; J: TRBJ2-7; size: -; length: 14; V: TRBV24-1; DNA: TGTGCCACCAGTCCGTCTTTAGCGGGAAGTGCGCAGTACTTC; CDR3: CATSPSLAGSAQYF
D: TRBD1; J: TRBJ2-3; size: -; length: 16; V: TRBV20-1; DNA: TGCAGTGCAAAGGCGCATGACAGGGGGCTTACAGATACGCAGTATTTT; CDR3: CSAKAHDRGLTDTQYF
D: -; J: TRBJ2-7; size: -; length: 14; V: TRBV2; DNA: TGTGCCAGCAGTCAGTGGCCCCGCTCCTATGAGCAGTACTTC; CDR3: CASSQWPRSYEQYF
D: TRBD1; J: TRBJ2-7; size: many; length: 18; V: TRBV5-5; DNA: TGTGCCAGCAGCCGGCCAAGGGGGTCGGACAGGGACTCCTACGAGCAGTACTTC; CDR3: CASSRPRGSDRDSYEQYF
D: -; J: TRBJ2-3; size: once; length: 15; V: TRBV5-1; DNA: TGCGCCAGCAGCTTCCGCGCGGCAGGGCCAGATACGCAGTATTTT; CDR3: CASSFRAAGPDTQYF
D: TRBD1; J: TRBJ1-2; size: few; length: 14; V: TRBV28; DNA: TGTGCCAGCACTCTAAGGCACAGGGGATTTGGCTACACCTTC; CDR3: CASTLRHRGFGYTF
D: -; J: TRBJ2-7; size: medium-sized; length: 12; V: TRBV30; DNA: TGTGCCTGGGGGGAGCCTTCCTACGAGCAGTACTTC; CDR3: CAWGEPSYEQYF
D: TRBD1; J: TRBJ1-1; size: few; length: 16; V: TRBV6-5; DNA: TGTGCCAGCAGTTACCCTGGGACAGGCGGCGGGACTGAAGCTTTCTTT; CDR3: CASSYPGTGGGTEAFF
D: -; J: TRBJ1-1; size: many; length: 13; V: TRBV28; DNA: TGTGCCAGCAGTTTGTCCCGGAACACTGAAGCTTTCTTT; CDR3: CASSLSRNTEAFF
D: -; J: TRBJ2-2; size: -; length: 16; V: TRBV9; DNA: TGTGCCAGCAGCCAAGGTTGGGTTCCAAAGCCCGGGGAGCTGTTTTTT; CDR3: CASSQGWVPKPGELFF
D: -; J: TRBJ1-3; size: many; length: 14; V: TRBV5-6; DNA: TGTGCCAGCAGCTTCACAGTCGCCGGAAACACCATATATTTT; CDR3: CASSFTVAGNTIYF
D: -; J: TRBJ2-7; size: -; length: 14; V: TRBV5-1; DNA: TGCGCCAGCAGCTTGGCCCCCGATAGCTACGAGCAGTACTTC; CDR3: CASSLAPDSYEQYF
D: TRBD2; J: TRBJ2-5; size: many; length: 18; V: TRBV5-1; DNA: TGCGCCAGCAGTCCAACCCTAGCGGGGGGGCTTGCGGGAGAGACCCAGTACTTC; CDR3: CASSPTLAGGLAGETQYF
D: TRBD2; J: TRBJ2-7; size: -; length: 16; V: TRBV20-1; DNA: TGCAGTGCCCCCCTCTGTGGCGGGGGGAACCTTTGGGAGCAGTACTTC; CDR3: CSAPLCGGGNLWEQYF
D: -; J: TRBJ1-2; size: few; length: 14; V: TRBV20-1; DNA: TGCAGTGCTAATCCCCCCCAGGGAGGCTATGGCTACACCTTC; CDR3: CSANPPQGGYGYTF
D: TRBD1; J: TRBJ2-7; size: once; length: 15; V: TRBV5-6; DNA: TGTGCCAGCAGCTTGGGGATGACAGGGGACTACGAGCAGTACTTC; CDR3: CASSLGMTGDYEQYF
D: -; J: TRBJ1-2; size: -; length: 17; V: TRBV7-8; DNA: TGTGCCAGCAGCTTAGACGGACAGTGCACCGGTAGATATGGCTACACATTC; CDR3: CASSLDGQCTGRYGYTF
D: -; J: TRBJ2-1; size: -; length: 12; V: TRBV20-1; DNA: TGCAGTGCTAGGAGCGTTAGTAATGAGCAGTTCTTC; CDR3: CSARSVSNEQFF
D: TRBD2; J: TRBJ2-1; size: many; length: 15; V: TRBV11-1; DNA: TGTGCCAGCAGCTTGACTAGCGGGAGATACAATGAGCAGTTCTTC; CDR3: CASSLTSGRYNEQFF
D: TRBD2; J: TRBJ2-3; size: many; length: 16; V: TRBV10-3; DNA: TGTGCCATCAGTGAACCCCTAGCGGGGGGAATCGATACGCAGTATTTT; CDR3: CAISEPLAGGIDTQYF
D: TRBD1; J: TRBJ2-2; size: medium-sized; length: 14; V: TRBV7-7; DNA: TGTGCTAGCAGCTTAGAGGCAGGGGGCGGGGAGCTGTTTTTT; CDR3: CASSLEAGGGELFF
D: -; J: TRBJ1-4; size: -; length: 10; V: TRBV25-1; DNA: TGTGCCAGCTTGGGTGAAGAACTGTTTTTT; CDR3: CASLGEELFF
D: -; J: TRBJ2-7; size: many; length: 13; V: TRBV4-1; DNA: TGCGCCAGCAGCCCCGGGCCCTCCTACGAGCAGTACTTC; CDR3: CASSPGPSYEQYF
D: TRBD1; J: TRBJ1-2; size: medium-sized; length: 14; V: TRBV7-8; DNA: TGTGCCAGCAGCTTAGCAGGGGGCAACTATGGCTACACCTTC; CDR3: CASSLAGGNYGYTF
D: -; J: TRBJ2-5; size: many; length: 11; V: TRBV7-9; DNA: TGTGCCAGCAGCTACAGTCAGACCCAGTACTTC; CDR3: CASSYSQTQYF
D: -; J: TRBJ2-6; size: many; length: 16; V: TRBV7-3; DNA: TGTGCCAGCAGCTCAGGAGGAAGCTCTGGGGCCAACGTCCTGACTTTC; CDR3: CASSSGGSSGANVLTF
D: -; J: TRBJ2-2; size: few; length: 13; V: TRBV6-2/TRBV6-3; DNA: TGTGCCAGCAGTTACTCGATAGGCGTTGAGCTGTTTTTT; CDR3: CASSYSIGVELFF
D: TRBD2; J: TRBJ2-7; size: few; length: 16; V: TRBV24-1; DNA: TGTGCCACCAGTGATCCACTGGTGGGGGGGTCCTACGAGCAGTACTTC; CDR3: CATSDPLVGGSYEQYF
D: TRBD2; J: TRBJ2-1; size: -; length: 17; V: TRBV20-1; DNA: TGCAGTGCTAGATTATTGCGGGGGTTATGTGTGTTCTATGAGCAGTTCTTC; CDR3: CSARLLRGLCVFYEQFF
D: TRBD2; J: TRBJ2-3; size: -; length: 19; V: TRBV6-2/TRBV6-3; DNA: TGTGCCAGCAGTTACACTAGCGGGGGGTCCTGGGATATCACAGATACGCAGTATTTT; CDR3: CASSYTSGGSWDITDTQYF
D: -; J: TRBJ1-3; size: -; length: 14; V: TRBV20-1; DNA: TGCAGTGCTAGGGTACCTTCCTCTGGAAACACCATATATTTT; CDR3: CSARVPSSGNTIYF
D: -; J: TRBJ2-3; size: many; length: 15; V: TRBV10-1; DNA: TGCGCCAGCAGTGAAGGGGGGGTGAGAGCAGATACGCAGTATTTT; CDR3: CASSEGGVRADTQYF
D: -; J: TRBJ1-4; size: -; length: 15; V: TRBV7-8; DNA: TGTGCCAGCAGCTTCCGATCACTCGCCTCCGAAAAACTGTTTTTT; CDR3: CASSFRSLASEKLFF
D: TRBD2; J: TRBJ2-1; size: many; length: 14; V: TRBV9; DNA: TGTGCCAGCAGCGGCGGGGGGGATAACAATGAGCAGTTCTTC; CDR3: CASSGGGDNNEQFF
D: TRBD1; J: TRBJ2-3; size: many; length: 15; V: TRBV20-1; DNA: TGCAGTGCTAGGGACAGGGGGCCTAGCACAGATACGCAGTATTTT; CDR3: CSARDRGPSTDTQYF
D: TRBD2; J: TRBJ2-4; size: -; length: 14; V: TRBV7-2; DNA: TGTGCCAGCAGCTCAGCGGGAGACAAAAACATTCAGTACTTC; CDR3: CASSSAGDKNIQYF
D: -; J: TRBJ1-6; size: few; length: 13; V: TRBV6-5; DNA: TGTGCCAGCATTTACTCTGAGAATTCACCCCTCCACTTT; CDR3: CASIYSENSPLHF
D: -; J: TRBJ2-7; size: -; length: 11; V: TRBV7-8; DNA: TGTGCCAGCAGCACGGACTACGAGAAGTACTTC; CDR3: CASSTDYEKYF
D: -; J: TRBJ1-4; size: -; length: 13; V: TRBV3-1; DNA: TGTGCCAGCAGCCATTCCAGTAATGAAAAACTGTTTTTT; CDR3: CASSHSSNEKLFF
D: -; J: TRBJ1-6; size: many; length: 14; V: TRBV5-4; DNA: TGTGCCAGCACCCCGGGAAGGGGAAATTCACCCCTCCACTTT; CDR3: CASTPGRGNSPLHF
D: -; J: TRBJ2-6; size: -; length: 15; V: TRBV29-1; DNA: TGCAGCGTCCGGTCCTACAGCTCTGTGGCCAACGTCCCGACTTTC; CDR3: CSVRSYSSVANVPTF
D: TRBD2; J: TRBJ2-3; size: many; length: 16; V: TRBV4-1; DNA: TGCGCCAGCAGCCAAGTTACCGGGACTAGGGCAGATACGCAGTATTTT; CDR3: CASSQVTGTRADTQYF
D: TRBD1; J: TRBJ1-3; size: -; length: 14; V: TRBV30; DNA: TGTGCCTGGATTGGGACAGCCTCTGTAAACACCATATATTTT; CDR3: CAWIGTASVNTIYF
D: -; J: TRBJ2-3; size: -; length: 15; V: TRBV6-1; DNA: TGTGCCAGCAGATTCCGGCACCTTCGCACAGATACGCAGTATTTT; CDR3: CASRFRHLRTDTQYF
D: -; J: TRBJ2-1; size: many; length: 15; V: TRBV28; DNA: TGTGCCAGCAGTTTAAACTTGCCCTCCTACAATGAGCAGTTCTTC; CDR3: CASSLNLPSYNEQFF
D: -; J: TRBJ1-5; size: -; length: 14; V: TRBV10-3; DNA: TGTGCTAACACCAGGTCGTATAGCAACCAGCCCCAGCATTTT; CDR3: CANTRSYSNQPQHF
D: -; J: TRBJ1-4; size: many; length: 13; V: TRBV9; DNA: TGTGCCAGCAGCGTAGCAACTAATGAAAAACTGTTTTTT; CDR3: CASSVATNEKLFF
D: TRBD1; J: TRBJ2-7; size: many; length: 12; V: TRBV3-1; DNA: TGTGCCAGCAGCCGACAGGGTTACGAGCAGTACTTC; CDR3: CASSRQGYEQYF
D: -; J: TRBJ1-1; size: many; length: 14; V: TRBV4-1; DNA: TGCGCCAGCAGCCAAGAAGGGATCTACACTGAAGCTTTCTTT; CDR3: CASSQEGIYTEAFF